What follows is one T cell receptor (beta chain) and its context. The data were obtained in a study of blood T cell repertoires in COVID-19. Across the study: The study drew acute and convalescent COVID-19 samples from the United States, Italy and Spain. T cells, B-cell-depleted T cells, or PBMCs provided the cDNA or gDNA that served as material.

Produced via immunoSEQ multiplex PCR; TCRdb's table is partial and in-frame only. The sample records 200,000 to 250,000 clones, approximately 86% being singletons. CDR1 and CDR2 from the germline V gene are SNHLY and FYNNEI. The CDR3 totals 13 residues. V lost 7 bases to trimming and J lost 5 bases, with 12 bases between them. Sequenced: PBMCs or T cells enriched from blood (not recorded which). This clonotype originated in a man between 18 and 29 years old with acute COVID-19. This chain uses TRBV2 with TRBJ1-5, with D maybe TRBD1 (6 bases). The CDR3 coding sequence is TGTGCCAGCAACCCGACAGGCGATCAGCCCCAGCATTTT. It encodes CASNPTGDQPQHF.